This TCR beta chain was recorded in a study of cytomegalovirus exposure and HLA in healthy donors. This clone was found a few times. Germline V lookup: CDR1 LGHNA, CDR2 YNFKEQ. CDR3 size: 18 residues. The ends lost 1 base at V and 7 bases at J; junction bases unmatched: 13. Primers: 60 Vbeta forward and 13 Jbeta reverse. Sequencing used immunoSEQ multiplex PCR; TCRdb keeps in-frame clones, though not all of them. The profile shows about 200,000 clones, around 82% of them singletons. Sequencing used PBMCs. The chain links TRBV4-2 to TRBJ2-1; TRBD2 agrees at 10 bases. This receptor was obtained from a woman in her 30s in good health and CMV-seronegative. CDR3 in DNA: TGTGCCAGCAGCCAAGTAGCGGGGGGCAGCCGATTTTTTAATGAGCAGTTCTTC. It translates to CASSQVAGGSRFFNEQFF.